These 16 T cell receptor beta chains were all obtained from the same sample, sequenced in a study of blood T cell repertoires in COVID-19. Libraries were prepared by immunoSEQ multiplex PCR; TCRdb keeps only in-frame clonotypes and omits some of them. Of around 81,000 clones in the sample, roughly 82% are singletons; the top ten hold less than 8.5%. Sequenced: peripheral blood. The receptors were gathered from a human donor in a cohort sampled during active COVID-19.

The DNA for the CDR3 is TGTGCCAGCAGCGTAGCGGACAGGGCCACAGATACGCAGTATTTT. This encodes CASSVADRATDTQYF. The chain uses TRBV9 and TRBJ2-3; 8 nucleotides agree with TRBD1. The CDR3 is 15 amino acids. Germline CDR1 SGDLS, CDR2 YYNGEE. The junction had 2 bases not matched to a gene; V was cut back by 0 bases and J by 2 bases.

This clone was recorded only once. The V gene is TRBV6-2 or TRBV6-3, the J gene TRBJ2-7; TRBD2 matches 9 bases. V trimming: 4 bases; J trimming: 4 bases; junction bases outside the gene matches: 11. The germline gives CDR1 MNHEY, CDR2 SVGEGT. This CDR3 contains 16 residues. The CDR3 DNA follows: TGTGCCAGCAGTTGGCCCGGACTAGCGAACTTATACGAGCAGTACTTC. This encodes CASSWPGLANLYEQYF.

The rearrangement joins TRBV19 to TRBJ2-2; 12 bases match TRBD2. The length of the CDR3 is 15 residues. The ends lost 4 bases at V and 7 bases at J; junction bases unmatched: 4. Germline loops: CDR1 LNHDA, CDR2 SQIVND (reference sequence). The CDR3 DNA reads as TGTGCCAGTAGTACTAGCGGGGGGGCCAGCGGGGAGCTGTTTTTT. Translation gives CASSTSGGASGELFF.

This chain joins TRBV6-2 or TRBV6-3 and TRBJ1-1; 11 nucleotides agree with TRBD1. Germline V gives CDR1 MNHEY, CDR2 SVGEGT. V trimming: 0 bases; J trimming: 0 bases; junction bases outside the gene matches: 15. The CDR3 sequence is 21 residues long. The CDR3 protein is CASSYSRDRGLSTPLNTEAFF. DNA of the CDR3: TGTGCCAGCAGTTACTCGAGGGACAGGGGGTTAAGCACCCCGTTGAACACTGAAGCTTTCTTT.

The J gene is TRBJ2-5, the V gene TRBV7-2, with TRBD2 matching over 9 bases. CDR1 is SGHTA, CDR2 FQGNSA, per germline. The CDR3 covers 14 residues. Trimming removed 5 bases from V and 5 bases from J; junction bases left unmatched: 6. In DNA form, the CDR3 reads TGTGCCAGCAGCCTCTCTACTAGCGGGGAGACCCAGTACTTC. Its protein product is CASSLSTSGETQYF.

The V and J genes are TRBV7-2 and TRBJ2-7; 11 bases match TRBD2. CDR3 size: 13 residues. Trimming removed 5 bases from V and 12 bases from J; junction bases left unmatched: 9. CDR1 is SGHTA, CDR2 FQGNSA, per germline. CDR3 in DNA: TGTGCCAGCAGCGGGACCACTAGCGGGGGCTTGTACTTC. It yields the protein CASSGTTSGGLYF. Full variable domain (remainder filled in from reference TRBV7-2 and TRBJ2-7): GAGVSQSPSNKVTEKGKDVELRCDPISGHTALYWYRQSLGQGLEFLIYFQGNSAPDKSGLPSDRFSAERTGGSVSTLTIQRTQQEDSAVYLCASSGTTSGGLYFGPGTRLTVT.

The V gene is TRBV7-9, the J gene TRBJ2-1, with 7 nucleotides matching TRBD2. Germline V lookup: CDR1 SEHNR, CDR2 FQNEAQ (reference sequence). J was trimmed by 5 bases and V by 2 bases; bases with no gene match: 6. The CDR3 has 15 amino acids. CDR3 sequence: CASSLRASGDNEQFF. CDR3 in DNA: TGTGCCAGCAGCTTAAGGGCGAGCGGGGACAATGAGCAGTTCTTC.

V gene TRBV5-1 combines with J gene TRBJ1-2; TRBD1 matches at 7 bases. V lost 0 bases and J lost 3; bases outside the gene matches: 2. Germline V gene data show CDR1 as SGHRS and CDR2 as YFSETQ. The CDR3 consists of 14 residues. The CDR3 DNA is TGCGCCAGCAGCTTGGTTACAGGGGACTATGGCTACACCTTC. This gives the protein CASSLVTGDYGYTF.

The CDR3 coding sequence is TGTGCCAGCAGAGCCCCAGGGGGCCCAGCTTTCTTT. Protein product: CASRAPGGPAFF. The rearrangement joins TRBV6-5 to TRBJ1-1; 8 positions match TRBD1. CDR3 size: 12 residues. J gave up 10 bases and V 6 bases, and 7 bases lay outside the gene matches. Germline CDR1 and CDR2: MNHEY and SVGAGI.

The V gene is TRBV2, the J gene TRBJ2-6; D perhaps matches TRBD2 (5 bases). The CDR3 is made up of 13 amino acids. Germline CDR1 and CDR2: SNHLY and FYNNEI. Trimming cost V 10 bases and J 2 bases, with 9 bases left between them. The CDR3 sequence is CATEGAGANVLTF. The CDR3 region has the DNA TGTGCCACCGAGGGAGCTGGGGCCAACGTCCTGACTTTC.

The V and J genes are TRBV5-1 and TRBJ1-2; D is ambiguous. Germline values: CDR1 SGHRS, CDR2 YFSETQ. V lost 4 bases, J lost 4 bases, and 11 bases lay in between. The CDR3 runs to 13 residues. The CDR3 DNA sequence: TGCGCCAGCAGCCCGCCTGAGCTCTATGGCTACACCTTC. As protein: CASSPPELYGYTF.

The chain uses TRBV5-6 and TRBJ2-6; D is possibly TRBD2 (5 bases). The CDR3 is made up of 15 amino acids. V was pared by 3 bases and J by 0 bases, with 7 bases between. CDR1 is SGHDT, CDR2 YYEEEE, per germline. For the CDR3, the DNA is TGTGCCAGCAGCTCGGACTTCTCTGGGGCCAACGTCCTGACTTTC. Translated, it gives CASSSDFSGANVLTF.

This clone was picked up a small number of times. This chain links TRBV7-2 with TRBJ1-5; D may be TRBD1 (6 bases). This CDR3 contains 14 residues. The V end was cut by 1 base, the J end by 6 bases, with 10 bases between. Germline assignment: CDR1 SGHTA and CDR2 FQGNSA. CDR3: CASSLEGVGQPQHF. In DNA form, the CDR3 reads TGTGCCAGCAGCTTAGAGGGGGTGGGTCAGCCCCAGCATTTT. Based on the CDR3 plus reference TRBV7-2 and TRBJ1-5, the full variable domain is GAGVSQSPSNKVTEKGKDVELRCDPISGHTALYWYRQSLGQGLEFLIYFQGNSAPDKSGLPSDRFSAERTGGSVSTLTIQRTQQEDSAVYLCASSLEGVGQPQHFGDGTRLSIL.

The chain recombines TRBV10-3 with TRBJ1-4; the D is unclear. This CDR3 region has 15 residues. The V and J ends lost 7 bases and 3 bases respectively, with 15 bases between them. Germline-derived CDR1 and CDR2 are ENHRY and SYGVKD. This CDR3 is CAIKSSAVANEKLFF. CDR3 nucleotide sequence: TGTGCCATCAAATCCTCGGCGGTCGCTAATGAAAAACTGTTTTTT.

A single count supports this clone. CDR3 bases: TGTGCCAGCAGACCAGGACTTACTGAGGGCAATGAGCAGTTCTTC. Its translation: CASRPGLTEGNEQFF. V is TRBV5-5 and J is TRBJ2-1; a possible D gene is TRBD2 (5 bases). This CDR3 is built from 15 residues. Trimming pared 5 bases from V and 6 bases from J, leaving 18 bases between. In germline, CDR1 is SGHKS, CDR2 YYEKEE (reference sequence).

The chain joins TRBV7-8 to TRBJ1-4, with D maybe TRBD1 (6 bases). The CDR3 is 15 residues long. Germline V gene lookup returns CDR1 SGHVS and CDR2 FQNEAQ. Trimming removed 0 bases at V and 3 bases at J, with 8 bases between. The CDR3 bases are TGTGCCAGCAGCTTAGCCGGACAGTCTAATGAAAAACTGTTTTTT. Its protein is CASSLAGQSNEKLFF. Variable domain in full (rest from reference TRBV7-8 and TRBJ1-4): GAGVSQSPRYKVAKRGQDVALRCDPISGHVSLFWYQQALGQGPEFLTYFQNEAQLDKSGLPSDRFFAERPEGSVSTLKIQRTQQEDSAVYLCASSLAGQSNEKLFFGSGTQLSVL.